This T cell receptor beta chain was documented in a study of blood T cell repertoires in COVID-19. In the study overall: From the United States, Italy and Spain came samples of acute and convalescent COVID-19. Nucleic acid was either cDNA or gDNA, and it came from T cells, B-cell-depleted T cells, or PBMCs.

The ends lost 4 bases at V and 4 bases at J; junction bases unmatched: 15. CDR3 length equals 17 residues. Germline lookup yields CDR1 SGHRS and CDR2 YFSETQ. Per the authors' pipeline: Amplification from reference gene primers served as the basis for estimated nucleated cell counts. Only in-frame clones appear in the TCRdb table, and some are missing; sequencing was by immunoSEQ multiplex PCR. That table is the source of V, J and clone size, and D and trimming were worked out from the DNA. This table has 300,000 or so clones, 80% to 90% appearing once. Sequenced sample: peripheral blood. The V gene is TRBV5-1, the J gene TRBJ2-3; 7 positions match TRBD2. This TCR derives from a woman between 50 and 59 years old who had recovered from COVID-19. The CDR3 nucleotides are TGCGCCAGCAGCCCCCGAAGGGACTACCTTCCCCCAGATACGCAGTATTTT. Translating it yields CASSPRRDYLPPDTQYF.